What follows are 5 T cell receptor beta chains derived from one specimen sequenced in a study of post-analysis software for immune sequencing data. These TCRs' antigens remain unknown. Presence of unique molecular identifiers characterized the TCR beta cDNA libraries. TCRdb redid the calling of the PCR reads with MiXCR, one entry per CDR3 protein. This table has approximately 690,000 distinct CDR3 sequences, about 60% appearing once. Whole-study results and caveats: TRBV5-6, TRBV5-1 and TRBV20-1 were among roughly 5 TRBV segments more frequent in patients than controls.

The sequenced sample was blood. The receptors were sampled from a girl aged 2 to 10 with multiple sclerosis.

This clonotype was counted a single time. J is TRBJ2-5 and V is TRBV7-6; D ambiguous. Germline V CDR1 and CDR2: SGHVS, FNYEAQ. V shed 5 bases and J shed 5 bases, with 15 bases lying between them. The length of the CDR3 is 14 residues. CDR3 sequence (DNA): TGTGCCAGCAGCCAGGTCGCAAATGCGGAGACCCAGTACTTC. Amino acids: CASSQVANAETQYF.

This clonotype was observed a few times. This chain uses TRBV20-1 with TRBJ1-2; no definite D call. Germline-derived CDR1 and CDR2 are DFQATT and SNEGSKA (reference sequence). This CDR3 has 13 amino acids. Trimming removed 2 bases from V and 4 bases from J, with 11 bases in between. The CDR3: CSARFKRTYGYTF. In DNA form, the CDR3 reads TGCAGTGCTAGATTTAAAAGAACCTATGGCTACACCTTC.

This sequence joins TRBV12-5 and TRBJ2-1; D is unclear. Germline V gene data show CDR1 as LGHNT and CDR2 as FRNRAP. With 2 bases removed from V and 9 bases from J, the gap between germline ends came to 11 bases. The CDR3 consists of 13 residues. Written as DNA, the CDR3 is TGTGCTAGTGGTTTGCCCGTGAAGGGTGAGCAGTTCTTC. This codes for CASGLPVKGEQFF.

This clonotype was picked up a small number of times. This chain uses TRBV7-2 with TRBJ2-3; D could derive from TRBD1 or TRBD2 (5 bases each). CDR3 length: 15 amino acids. Germline assignment: CDR1 SGHTA and CDR2 FQGNSA. V shed 4 bases and J shed 4 bases, with 15 bases lying between them. This chain's CDR3 is CASSYNQGSADTQYF. CDR3 coding DNA: TGTGCCAGCAGCTATAACCAGGGTAGCGCAGATACGCAGTATTTT.

The rearrangement uses TRBV18 and TRBJ1-4; a possible D gene is TRBD1 (5 bases). V was shortened by 6 bases and J by 5 bases, with 19 bases between the two germline ends. From germline, CDR1 is KGHSH and CDR2 LQKENI. This CDR3 has 16 amino acids. The CDR3 sequence: CASSPTYRDGNEKLFF. Written as DNA, the CDR3 is TGTGCCAGCTCTCCGACTTACCGGGACGGGAATGAAAAACTGTTTTTT.